This T cell receptor beta chain was recorded in a study of cytomegalovirus exposure and HLA in healthy donors. The CDR3 sequence is 14 residues long. Germline assignment: CDR1 SEHNR and CDR2 FQNEAQ (reference sequence). Between the trimmed V and J ends, which lost 3 bases and 2 bases, there was a span of 11 bases. The PCR contained 60 Vbeta and 13 Jbeta primers. Here immunoSEQ multiplex PCR was the method, and the copy in TCRdb shows in-frame clones only, minus some. Of approximately 110,000 clones listed, 76% are singletons. The receptor was isolated from a woman aged 45-65 years in good health and CMV-seropositive. Sequencing was carried out using PBMCs. The chain recombines TRBV7-9 with TRBJ2-7, with D hard to call. CDR3 residues: CASSLGQNPYEQYF. In nucleotides, the CDR3 is TGTGCCAGCAGCTTGGGCCAGAATCCCTACGAGCAGTACTTC. The complete variable domain, with remaining parts taken from reference TRBV7-9 and TRBJ2-7, reads DTGVSQNPRHKITKRGQNVTFRCDPISEHNRLYWYRQTLGQGPEFLTYFQNEAQLEKSRLLSDRFSAERPKGSFSTLEIQRTEQGDSAMYLCASSLGQNPYEQYFGPGTRLTVT.